One T cell receptor beta chain is described in this entry. Its antigen is currently unknown. A CD45RA-negative memory subset and a CD45RA+ naive subset were separated from the CD4+ cells. Method: immunoSEQ multiplex PCR; TCRdb's copy keeps in-frame clones and lacks some. The table has approximately 1.4 million clones, approximately 98% seen once. The data belong to a study of shared clonotypes between healthy human individuals. Study summary: There were three CD4 naive, three CD4 memory, two CD8 naive and one CD8 memory plates per donor.

The study's findings and limits: The sharing of approximately 4.6% of naive CD4 clonotypes was seen across a handful of donors. The study found lower generation probabilities in non-shared clonotypes than in those shared by all four donors.

The TCR was taken from a man aged 25-40 years in good health. Sequences were obtained from naive CD4+ T cells sorted from blood. Subset reported: CD45RA+ positively selected.

The CDR3 sequence: CASRRVAGRIYEQYF. The CDR3, as DNA: TGTGCCAGCAGGCGGGTAGCGGGACGGATCTACGAGCAGTACTTC. The V gene is TRBV6-5, the J gene TRBJ2-7; 8 positions match TRBD2. J was trimmed by 3 bases and V by 6 bases; bases with no gene match: 10. Germline CDR1 MNHEY, CDR2 SVGAGI. The CDR3 totals 15 residues.